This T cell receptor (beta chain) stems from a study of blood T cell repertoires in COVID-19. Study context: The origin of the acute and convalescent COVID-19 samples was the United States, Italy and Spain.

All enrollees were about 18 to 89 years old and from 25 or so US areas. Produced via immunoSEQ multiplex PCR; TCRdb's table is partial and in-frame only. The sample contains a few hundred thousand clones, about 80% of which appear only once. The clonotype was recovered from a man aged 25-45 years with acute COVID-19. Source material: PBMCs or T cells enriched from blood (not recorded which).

The CDR3 DNA follows: TGTGCCAGCAGCCCCCCAACCGGGACAGGGGATGGCTACACCTTC. It yields the protein CASSPPTGTGDGYTF. This rearrangement joins TRBV7-2 to TRBJ1-2; 10 bases align to TRBD1. Trimming removed 5 bases from V and 6 bases from J; junction bases left unmatched: 9. The germline gives CDR1 SGHTA, CDR2 FQGNSA. CDR3 length: 15 residues. Together with reference TRBV7-2 and TRBJ1-2, the CDR3 gives the full variable domain: GAGVSQSPSNKVTEKGKDVELRCDPISGHTALYWYRQSLGQGLEFLIYFQGNSAPDKSGLPSDRFSAERTGGSVSTLTIQRTQQEDSAVYLCASSPPTGTGDGYTFGSGTRLTVV.